The next 7 T cell receptor beta chains were all read from a single sample in a study of identifying expanded T cells in peripheral blood. TCRdb's copy holds only in-frame clones and misses some; the assay was immunoSEQ multiplex PCR. The table lists 75,000 to 100,000 clones, around 89% of them singletons. The sample comprised blood. The receptor source for this set is a person aged 18 to 75 in good health.

The CDR3 DNA reads as TGTGCCAGCAGCTTGGCCGGGACAGGGCGTACTGAAGCTTTCTTT. Its protein is CASSLAGTGRTEAFF. The chain links TRBV5-6 to TRBJ1-1; 9 bases align to TRBD1. J lost 5 bases, V lost 0 bases, and 5 bases had no gene match. The germline gives CDR1 SGHDT, CDR2 YYEEEE. CDR3 length: 15 residues.

The gene calls are TRBV6-6 and TRBJ1-3; TRBD1 matches 7 bases. The length of the CDR3 is 14 residues. Germline lookup yields CDR1 MNHNY and CDR2 SVGAGI (reference sequence). V shed 6 bases and J 2 bases; nucleotides not matched to a gene: 4. In DNA form, the CDR3 reads TGTGCCAGCAGGCTAACAGGGGCTGGAAACACCATATATTTT. Amino acids: CASRLTGAGNTIYF.

The CDR3 spells CASSRLAATDTQYF. In DNA form, the CDR3 reads TGTGCCAGCAGCAGACTAGCGGCCACAGATACGCAGTATTTT. This chain joins TRBV11-3 and TRBJ2-3; TRBD2 matches 9 bases. The CDR3 totals 14 residues. J was trimmed by 2 bases and V by 5 bases; bases with no gene match: 2. CDR1 and CDR2 (germline): SGHNT, YENEEA.

The chain combines TRBV19 with TRBJ1-2, with D possibly TRBD1 on 5 matching bases. CDR1 is LNHDA and CDR2 is SQIVND in the germline V gene (reference sequence). The CDR3 has 15 residues. The V and J ends lost 8 bases and 6 bases respectively, with 22 bases between them. In nucleotides, the CDR3 is TGTGCCAGTGGCCAACCCCAGGGCTCGATACATGGCTACACCTTC. Translation: CASGQPQGSIHGYTF.

In its sample, this clone was seen once. The CDR3: CATSRGGDRQFF. The CDR3 DNA sequence: TGTGCCACCAGCAGAGGAGGGGATAGGCAGTTCTTC. The chain uses TRBV15 and TRBJ2-1; perhaps D is TRBD1 or TRBD2 (5 bases each). V was shortened by 1 base and J by 12 bases, with 10 bases between the two germline ends. This CDR3 contains 12 residues. Germline CDR1 is LNHNV and CDR2 is YYDKDF (reference sequence).

The chain joins TRBV11-2 to TRBJ2-7; possibly TRBD1 for D (5 bases). CDR3 size: 13 residues. Germline CDR1 is SGHAT and CDR2 is FQNNGV. Deletions cut 5 bases from V and 7 bases from J, with 15 bases between. The CDR3 reads CASSLVQGREQYF. Written as DNA, the CDR3 is TGTGCCAGCAGCCTCGTGCAGGGTAGAGAGCAGTACTTC.

This chain links TRBV9 with TRBJ1-1; no reliable D call. The CDR3 consists of 15 residues. Germline CDR1 is SGDLS and CDR2 is YYNGEE. V was cut by 4 bases and J by 1 base, with 14 bases left in between. CDR3 in DNA: TGTGCCAGCAGCCCTATGGGGATGGGGAACACTGAAGCTTTCTTT. Translating it yields CASSPMGMGNTEAFF.